This note documents a single TCR beta chain sequence. Its antigen is not identified. The sample originates from a study of T cell responses to AZD1222 COVID-19 vaccine. The overall study: Second doses that came at about 4 or about 12 weeks were put together. Study-wide results and caveats: Baseline serostatus was positive in only six AZD1222 recipients. The breadth and depth of Spike-specific TCRs increased once two AZD1222 doses had been given.

The V and J ends lost 4 bases and 0 bases respectively, with 5 bases between them. This CDR3 region has 13 residues. Germline loops: CDR1 KGHDR, CDR2 SFDVKD. Clones were read by immunoSEQ multiplex PCR, and TCRdb kept only the in-frame ones, dropping some. Among about 130,000 clones listed, roughly 89% were seen once. This chain uses TRBV24-1 with TRBJ1-2; D not certain. This TCR was sampled from an adult in good health. The input for sequencing was peripheral blood, taken on day 0 of AZD1222 vaccination. The CDR3 sequence: CATSDSTNYGYTF. For the CDR3, the DNA is TGTGCCACCAGTGACTCCACTAACTATGGCTACACCTTC.